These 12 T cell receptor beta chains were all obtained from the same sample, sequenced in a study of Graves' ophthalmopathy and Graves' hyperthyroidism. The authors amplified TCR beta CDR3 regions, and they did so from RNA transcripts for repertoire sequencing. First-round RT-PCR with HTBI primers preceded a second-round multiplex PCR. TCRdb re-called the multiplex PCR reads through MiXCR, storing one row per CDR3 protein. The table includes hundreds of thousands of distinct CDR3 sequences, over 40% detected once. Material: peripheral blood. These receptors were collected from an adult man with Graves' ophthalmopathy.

CDR3 DNA sequence: TGCAGCTTATCAGGGAGTCCTAACACCGGGGAGCTGTTTTTT. It specifies CSLSGSPNTGELFF. The chain carries TRBV29-1 and TRBJ2-2; D possibly matches TRBD1 or TRBD2 (5 bases each). Germline V gene sequence: CDR1 SQVTM, CDR2 ANQGSEA. CDR3 length: 14 residues. V lost 8 bases, J lost 2 bases, and 15 bases lay in between.

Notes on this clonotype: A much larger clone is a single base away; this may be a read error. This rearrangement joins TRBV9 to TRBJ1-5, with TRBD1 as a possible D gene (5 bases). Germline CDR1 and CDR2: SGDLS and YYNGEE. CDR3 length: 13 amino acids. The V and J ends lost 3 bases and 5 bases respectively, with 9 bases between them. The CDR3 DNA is TGTGCCAGCAGCGACCTGGGGGATCAGCCCCAGCATTTT. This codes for CASSDLGDQPQHF.

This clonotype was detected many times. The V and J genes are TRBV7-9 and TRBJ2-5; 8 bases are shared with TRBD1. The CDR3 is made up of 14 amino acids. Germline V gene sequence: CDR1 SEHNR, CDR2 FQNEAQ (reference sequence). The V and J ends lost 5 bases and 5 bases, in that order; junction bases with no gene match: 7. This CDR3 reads CASSHYQGAETQYF. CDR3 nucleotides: TGTGCCAGCAGCCATTATCAGGGGGCGGAGACCCAGTACTTC.

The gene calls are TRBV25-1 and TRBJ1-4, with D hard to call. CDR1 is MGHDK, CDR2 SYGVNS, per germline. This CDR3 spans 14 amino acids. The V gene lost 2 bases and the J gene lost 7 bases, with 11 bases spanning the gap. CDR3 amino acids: CASSEMGGPEKLFF. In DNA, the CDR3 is TGTGCCAGCAGTGAAATGGGCGGCCCTGAAAAACTGTTTTTT.

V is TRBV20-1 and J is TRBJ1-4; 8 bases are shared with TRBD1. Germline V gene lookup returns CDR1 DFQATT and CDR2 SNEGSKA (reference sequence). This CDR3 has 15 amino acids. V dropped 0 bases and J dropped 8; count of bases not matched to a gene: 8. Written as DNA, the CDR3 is TGCAGTGCTAGAGACCACAGGGGGATAAGAGAAAAACTGTTTTTT. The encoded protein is CSARDHRGIREKLFF.

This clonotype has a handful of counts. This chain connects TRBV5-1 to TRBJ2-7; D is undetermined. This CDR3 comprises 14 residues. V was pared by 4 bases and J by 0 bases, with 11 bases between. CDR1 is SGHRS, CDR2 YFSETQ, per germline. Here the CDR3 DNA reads TGCGCCAGCAGCCCCCGGGCCAGCTCCTACGAGCAGTACTTC. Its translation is CASSPRASSYEQYF.

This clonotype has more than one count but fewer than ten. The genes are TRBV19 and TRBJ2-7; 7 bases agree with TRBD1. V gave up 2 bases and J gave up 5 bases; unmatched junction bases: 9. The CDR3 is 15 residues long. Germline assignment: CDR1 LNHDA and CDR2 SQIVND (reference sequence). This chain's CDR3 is CASSISGTDFHEQYF. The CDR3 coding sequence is TGTGCCAGTAGTATATCCGGGACAGATTTCCACGAGCAGTACTTC.

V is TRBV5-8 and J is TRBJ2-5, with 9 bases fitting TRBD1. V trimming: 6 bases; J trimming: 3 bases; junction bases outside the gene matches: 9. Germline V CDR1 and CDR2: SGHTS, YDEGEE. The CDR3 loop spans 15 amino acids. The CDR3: CASKAAGTGKETQYF. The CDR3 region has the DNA TGTGCCAGCAAAGCCGCGGGGACAGGGAAAGAGACCCAGTACTTC. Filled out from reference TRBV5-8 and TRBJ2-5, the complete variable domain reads EAGVTQSPTHLIKTRGQQATLRCSPISGHTSVYWYQQALGLGLQFLLWYDEGEERNRGNFPPRFSGRQFPNYSSELNVNALELEDSALYLCASKAAGTGKETQYFGPGTRLLVL.

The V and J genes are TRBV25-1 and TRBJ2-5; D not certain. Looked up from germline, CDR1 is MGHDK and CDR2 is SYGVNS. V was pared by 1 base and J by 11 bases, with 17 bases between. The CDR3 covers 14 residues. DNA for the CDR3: TGTGCCAGCAGTGAATTAGGCCAGTCCAATGAGCAGTACTTC. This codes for CASSELGQSNEQYF.

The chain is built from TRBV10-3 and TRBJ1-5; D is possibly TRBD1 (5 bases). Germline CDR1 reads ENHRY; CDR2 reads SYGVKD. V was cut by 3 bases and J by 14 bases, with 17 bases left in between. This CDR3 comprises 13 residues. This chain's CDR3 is CAISDRALTYEHF. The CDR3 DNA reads TGTGCCATCAGTGACAGGGCCCTCACCTACGAGCATTTT.

The CDR3 here is CSASSRDTDQPQHF. As DNA, the CDR3 is TGCAGTGCCAGCAGTCGGGACACCGATCAGCCCCAGCATTTT. J is TRBJ1-5 and V is TRBV20-1, with a possible D match to TRBD1 (6 bases). CDR1 is DFQATT and CDR2 is SNEGSKA in the germline V gene (reference sequence). The V and J ends lost 6 bases and 5 bases respectively, with 17 bases between them. The CDR3 covers 14 residues.

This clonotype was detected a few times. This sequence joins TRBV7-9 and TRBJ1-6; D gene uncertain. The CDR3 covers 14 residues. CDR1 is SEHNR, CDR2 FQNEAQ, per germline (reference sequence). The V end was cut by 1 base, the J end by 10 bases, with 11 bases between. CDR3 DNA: TGTGCCAGCAGCTTAGTTTCCGAGGAATCACCCCTCCACTTT. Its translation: CASSLVSEESPLHF. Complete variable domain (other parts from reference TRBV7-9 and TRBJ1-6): DTGVSQNPRHKITKRGQNVTFRCDPISEHNRLYWYRQTLGQGPEFLTYFQNEAQLEKSRLLSDRFSAERPKGSFSTLEIQRTEQGDSAMYLCASSLVSEESPLHFGNGTRLTVT.